The 19 T cell receptor beta chains below all came from one sample that was sequenced in a study of T cell changes during pregnancy in multiple sclerosis. The repertoire was sequenced with immunoSEQ multiplex PCR; TCRdb's copy has only in-frame clones and lacks some. The sample holds about 100,000 clones, over 80% seen once. The sample in question was peripheral blood, obtained after pregnancy. These TCRs come from a female donor with multiple sclerosis, enrolled in a pregnancy study.

This chain uses TRBV29-1 with TRBJ2-1, with 9 bases aligning to TRBD1. This CDR3 contains 14 residues. Germline V gene data show CDR1 as SQVTM and CDR2 as ANQGSEA. V lost 7 bases, J lost 7 bases, and 11 bases stayed unmatched. CDR3 region: CSAILGTGRNEQFF. CDR3 coding DNA: TGCAGCGCCATTCTAGGGACAGGGAGGAATGAGCAGTTCTTC.

V gene TRBV30 combines with J gene TRBJ2-2, with a weak D call TRBD2 (5 bases). There are 15 residues in the CDR3. Germline V gene lookup returns CDR1 GTSNPN and CDR2 SVGIG (reference sequence). With 0 bases removed from V and 1 base from J, the gap between germline ends came to 9 bases. This chain's CDR3 is CAWSVISVNTGELFF. In DNA form, the CDR3 reads TGTGCCTGGAGTGTAATTAGCGTGAACACCGGGGAGCTGTTTTTT.

The chain couples TRBV7-2 to TRBJ2-4, with TRBD2 identical over 10 bases. Per the germline V gene, CDR1 is SGHTA and CDR2 is FQGNSA. With 5 bases clipped from V and 0 bases from J, the junction kept 4 bases outside the gene matches. The CDR3 runs 16 residues. CDR3 loop: CASSPKRGGAKNIQYF. The DNA of the CDR3 is TGTGCCAGCAGCCCTAAGCGGGGGGGAGCCAAAAACATTCAGTACTTC. Supplemented by reference TRBV7-2 and TRBJ2-4, the full variable domain reads GAGVSQSPSNKVTEKGKDVELRCDPISGHTALYWYRQSLGQGLEFLIYFQGNSAPDKSGLPSDRFSAERTGGSVSTLTIQRTQQEDSAVYLCASSPKRGGAKNIQYFGAGTRLSVL.

The rearrangement uses TRBV7-3 and TRBJ1-1; the D is unclear. V shed 5 bases and J shed 3 bases, with 16 bases lying between them. The CDR3 length is 15 residues. Germline V gene sequence: CDR1 SGHTA, CDR2 FQGTGA. Written as DNA, the CDR3 is TGTGCCAGCAGCCCGACGGAGGGCAGGTACACTGAAGCTTTCTTT. Encoded protein: CASSPTEGRYTEAFF.

In nucleotides, the CDR3 is TGTGCCAGCTCCCTAACCCTCCTGACTAGCGGAAAATCCTACGAGCAGTACTTC. Protein: CASSLTLLTSGKSYEQYF. The gene calls are TRBV18 and TRBJ2-7; 9 bases are a match to TRBD2. V was pared by 6 bases and J by 1 base, with 16 bases of the junction left unmatched. Germline CDR1 is KGHSH and CDR2 is LQKENI. This CDR3 comprises 18 residues.

The chain employs TRBV11-2 and TRBJ1-2, with D tentatively TRBD1 (6 bases). With 4 bases removed from V and 7 bases from J, the gap between germline ends came to 13 bases. Germline V gene data show CDR1 as SGHAT and CDR2 as FQNNGV. The CDR3 contains 13 residues. In DNA, the CDR3 is TGTGCCAGCAGCTGGGACACCCGGAGTGGCTACACCTTC. The encoded protein is CASSWDTRSGYTF.

This chain links TRBV29-1 with TRBJ2-7, with D maybe TRBD1 (6 bases). Deletions cut 8 bases from V and 3 bases from J, with 14 bases between. Germline values: CDR1 SQVTM, CDR2 ANQGSEA. The CDR3 spans 12 residues. CDR3: CSSRTASYEQYF. CDR3 coding DNA: TGCAGCTCTAGGACAGCCAGCTACGAGCAGTACTTC.

The V call is TRBV5-6, the J call TRBJ2-1; 15 positions agree with TRBD2. V dropped 0 bases and J dropped 7; count of bases not matched to a gene: 11. From germline, CDR1 is SGHDT and CDR2 YYEEEE. This CDR3 spans 19 amino acids. CDR3 in amino acids: CASSLAGTSGRNGHNEQFF. The CDR3 coding sequence is TGTGCCAGCAGCTTGGCCGGGACTAGCGGGAGGAATGGGCATAATGAGCAGTTCTTC.

The chain has TRBV7-9 and TRBJ2-1; 9 nucleotides match TRBD2. There are 14 residues in the CDR3. CDR1 and CDR2 from the germline V gene are SEHNR and FQNEAQ (reference sequence). The V and J ends lost 3 bases and 5 bases, in that order; junction bases with no gene match: 2. CDR3 DNA sequence: TGTGCCAGCAGCTTGGCGGGAGGGAACAATGAGCAGTTCTTC. It yields the protein CASSLAGGNNEQFF.

The rearrangement uses TRBV14 and TRBJ2-7; 10 nucleotides align to TRBD2. V dropped 4 bases and J dropped 1; count of bases not matched to a gene: 7. From germline, CDR1 is SGHDN and CDR2 FVKESK. This CDR3 contains 16 residues. The CDR3 nucleotides read TGTGCCAGCAGCCTTAAAACTAGCGGGGCTTCCTACGAGCAGTACTTC. Translated, it gives CASSLKTSGASYEQYF.

The CDR3 here is CASTSQGNDEQFF. The DNA of the CDR3 is TGTGCCAGCACAAGTCAGGGGAACGATGAGCAGTTCTTC. The chain has TRBV7-2 and TRBJ2-1; D might be TRBD1 (6 bases). The CDR3 has 13 amino acids. Germline V gives CDR1 SGHTA, CDR2 FQGNSA. V lost 7 bases, J lost 8 bases, and 15 bases lay in between.

The rearrangement joins TRBV15 to TRBJ2-7; perhaps TRBD2 as D (5 bases). CDR1 and CDR2 from the germline V gene are LNHNV and YYDKDF (reference sequence). The CDR3 runs to 14 residues. Trimming shortened V by 0 bases and J by 6 bases, and 12 bases separated the two germline ends. CDR3 bases: TGTGCCACCAGCAGAGATAAGGGAGTTGGCGAGCAGTACTTC. Its translation: CATSRDKGVGEQYF.

The J gene is TRBJ2-7, the V gene TRBV7-9; 10 bases align to TRBD1. CDR1 and CDR2 from the germline V gene are SEHNR and FQNEAQ (reference sequence). This CDR3 is 15 amino acids long. Trimming at V came to 2 bases and at J to 5 bases, leaving 6 bases not matched to a gene. CDR3: CASSLTGTGVHEQYF. The CDR3 bases are TGTGCCAGCAGCTTAACCGGGACAGGGGTCCACGAGCAGTACTTC.

The table lists this clone with a few counts. The chain employs TRBV30 and TRBJ1-1; D call uncertain. The CDR3 loop spans 13 amino acids. Trimming stripped 4 bases from V and 0 bases from J, with 9 bases between. In germline, CDR1 is GTSNPN, CDR2 SVGIG (reference sequence). CDR3 amino acids: CAWKYTVNTEAFF. The CDR3, as DNA: TGTGCCTGGAAATACACCGTGAACACTGAAGCTTTCTTT.

The V and J genes are TRBV7-2 and TRBJ2-1; a possible D gene is TRBD2 (7 bases). The germline CDR1 and CDR2 sequences are SGHTA and FQGNSA. Trimming took off 2 bases at V and 8 bases at J, with 19 bases between the two ends. This CDR3 is built from 16 residues. Here the CDR3 reads CASSLLSGGRVYEQFF. CDR3 DNA: TGTGCCAGCAGCTTACTGTCCGGGGGGCGAGTATATGAGCAGTTCTTC.

The rearrangement uses TRBV30 and TRBJ1-2, with TRBD1 as a possible D gene (5 bases). Trimming removed 3 bases at V and 8 bases at J, with 19 bases between. The CDR3 contains 14 residues. Germline CDR1 and CDR2: GTSNPN and SVGIG (reference sequence). CDR3: CAWRREFPGGGYTF. In DNA form, the CDR3 reads TGTGCCTGGAGGCGGGAGTTCCCGGGGGGAGGCTACACCTTC. Full variable domain (remainder filled in from reference TRBV30 and TRBJ1-2): SQTIHQWPATLVQPVGSPLSLECTVEGTSNPNLYWYRQAAGRGLQLLFYSVGIGQISSEVPQNLSASRPQDRQFILSSKKLLLSDSGFYLCAWRREFPGGGYTFGSGTRLTVV.

This clone was picked up one time. V is TRBV5-1 and J is TRBJ2-7; D ambiguous. Trimming removed 3 bases at V and 3 bases at J, with 4 bases between. Germline CDR1 SGHRS, CDR2 YFSETQ. The CDR3 runs 11 residues. CDR3: CASSSNYEQYF. CDR3 nucleotides: TGCGCCAGCAGCTCTAACTACGAGCAGTACTTC.

This clone showed up just once. The CDR3 reads CAISGSFRLPYEQYF. In DNA, the CDR3 is TGTGCCATCAGTGGGTCCTTCAGACTTCCCTACGAGCAGTACTTC. The V call is TRBV10-3, the J call TRBJ2-7; D not resolved. The germline V and J ends were trimmed by 4 bases and 2 bases, with 15 bases remaining between them. The CDR3 spans 15 residues. Germline V gene lookup returns CDR1 ENHRY and CDR2 SYGVKD.

V and J are TRBV19 and TRBJ1-2; 8 nucleotides match TRBD1. CDR1 and CDR2 (germline): LNHDA, SQIVND (reference sequence). Trimming at V came to 6 bases and at J to 3 bases, leaving 12 bases not matched to a gene. This CDR3 contains 16 residues. The CDR3 loop reads CASSTLGQGGDYGYTF. In DNA form, the CDR3 reads TGTGCCAGTAGCACCCTCGGACAGGGAGGAGACTATGGCTACACCTTC.